Described below is a single T cell receptor (beta chain) sequence and its context. The antigen is undetermined. There are 13 residues in the CDR3. The germline CDR1 and CDR2 sequences are SGHAT and FQNNGV. Trimming removed 2 bases at V and 6 bases at J, with 9 bases between. Some clones are missing from TCRdb's copy, which holds only in-frame ones; the method was immunoSEQ multiplex PCR. The sample consists of roughly 120,000 clones, around 89% of them appearing once. This sample stems from a study of T cell responses to AZD1222 COVID-19 vaccine. Whole-study findings and limits: Regions 160-218 and 743-854 held dominance among vaccine-associated CD4 TCRs, which spanned spike. Repertoires in all cases were sampled only once the peak T cell response had passed.

This specimen was peripheral blood, taken 28 days after the second AZD1222 dose. The receptor comes from an adult who received the AZD1222 COVID-19 vaccine. The chain has TRBV11-2 and TRBJ2-3; D remains unclear. CDR3 in DNA: TGTGCCAGCAGCTTATTCGTGGGGGATACGCAGTATTTT. Protein sequence: CASSLFVGDTQYF.